The 17 T cell receptor beta chains below come from one sample, sequenced in a study of response to subunit inactivated influenza vaccine. Each CDR3 protein is one row after TCRdb ran MiXCR on the RT-PCR reads. The sample has about 520,000 distinct CDR3 sequences; approximately 7.8% are singletons. Sequenced material: PBMCs from blood, taken approximately 25 months after vaccination. These receptor sequences come from a man between 50 and 69 years old who received an inactivated influenza vaccine.

J is TRBJ2-7 and V is TRBV20-1, with 9 bases that match TRBD2. The V and J ends lost 5 bases and 4 bases, in that order; junction bases with no gene match: 9. CDR3 size: 14 residues. The V gene's germline CDR1 is DFQATT and CDR2 SNEGSKA (reference sequence). CDR3 in amino acids: CSARDSGSTYEQYF. CDR3 DNA: TGCAGTGCTCGGGATAGCGGGAGTACGTACGAGCAGTACTTC.

This clonotype came up many times. V usage is TRBV4-3 and J usage is TRBJ1-2, with 8 bases matching TRBD1. CDR3 length: 16 amino acids. V trimming: 2 bases; J trimming: 4 bases; junction bases outside the gene matches: 9. Germline V CDR1 and CDR2: LGHNA, YSLEER. The CDR3 spells CASSQSNQGALYGYTF. CDR3 bases: TGCGCCAGCAGCCAATCAAACCAGGGGGCTCTCTATGGCTACACCTTC.

This clonotype showed up just a few times. The rearrangement uses TRBV7-8 and TRBJ2-1; weak D call: TRBD1 (5 bases). Germline V lookup: CDR1 SGHVS, CDR2 FQNEAQ. The V end was cut by 2 bases, the J end by 8 bases, with 16 bases between. The CDR3 loop spans 15 amino acids. For the CDR3, the DNA is TGTGCCAGCAGCTTAAGCCAGGGTGGTTTCGATGAGCAGTTCTTC. It encodes CASSLSQGGFDEQFF.

This clonotype came up a few times. The J gene is TRBJ1-5, the V gene TRBV4-3, with a tentative D call TRBD1 (5 bases). The V gene's germline CDR1 is LGHNA and CDR2 YSLEER. V shed 0 bases and J shed 4 bases, with 10 bases lying between them. The CDR3 runs to 15 residues. The CDR3 sequence: CASSQDGDGNQPQHF. DNA for the CDR3: TGCGCCAGCAGCCAAGATGGGGACGGTAATCAGCCCCAGCATTTT.

This clonotype was detected many times. The rearrangement joins TRBV10-3 to TRBJ1-5, with 11 bases aligning to TRBD1. The CDR3 loop spans 15 amino acids. V lost 10 bases and J lost 6; bases outside the gene matches: 11. Germline loops: CDR1 ENHRY, CDR2 SYGVKD. CDR3 nucleotide sequence: TGTGCCACCCGAGGGACAGGGGGAAGTGGTCAGCCCCAGCATTTT. Its translation is CATRGTGGSGQPQHF.

The chain couples TRBV27 to TRBJ2-3; D may match TRBD1 or TRBD2 (6 bases each). Trimming left V 1 base short and J 3 bases short, with 20 bases between. The CDR3 runs to 18 residues. The germline V gene has CDR1 MNHEY and CDR2 SMNVEV (reference sequence). The CDR3 here is CASSLWISPKGGTDTQYF. The CDR3 DNA reads TGTGCCAGCAGTTTATGGATATCCCCCAAGGGGGGTACAGATACGCAGTATTTT.

This clonotype was counted many times. The chain has TRBV7-9 and TRBJ2-1, with D unclear. This CDR3 spans 16 amino acids. CDR1 is SEHNR, CDR2 FQNEAQ, per germline (reference sequence). Trimming left V 1 base short and J 3 bases short, with 13 bases between. CDR3 nucleotides: TGTGCCAGCAGCTTAGAGGCCAGTTTACTCTACAATGAGCAGTTCTTC. Its translation: CASSLEASLLYNEQFF.

This clonotype has at least ten counts. A read error may account for a junction end that differs from germline. This sequence joins TRBV20-1 and TRBJ2-3, with 15 bases fitting TRBD2. Germline values: CDR1 DFQATT, CDR2 SNEGSKA (reference sequence). This CDR3 is built from 12 residues. As DNA, the CDR3 is TGCAGTGCTAGAGTACCGGGACTAGCGGGAGGTTTT. Translation gives CSARVPGLAGGF.

This clonotype was detected many times. This chain connects TRBV28 to TRBJ2-7; D not certain. The CDR3 has 16 residues. With 3 bases removed from V and 0 bases from J, the gap between germline ends came to 15 bases. Germline V gene lookup returns CDR1 MDHEN and CDR2 SYDVKM. CDR3 sequence: CASSFTLRGLSYEQYF. In DNA form, the CDR3 reads TGTGCCAGCAGTTTTACCCTTAGAGGCCTCTCCTACGAGCAGTACTTC.

V is TRBV18 and J is TRBJ1-4; 7 bases match TRBD1. V lost 2 bases and J lost 2; bases outside the gene matches: 8. CDR1 is KGHSH, CDR2 LQKENI, per germline. The CDR3 contains 17 residues. The CDR3: CASSPNEQGFTNEKLFF. The CDR3 DNA reads as TGTGCCAGCTCACCAAACGAACAGGGGTTCACTAATGAAAAACTGTTTTTT.

This clonotype was seen a handful of times. CDR3 in amino acids: CASSQVSDSTDTQYF. The CDR3 DNA sequence: TGTGCCAGCAGCCAAGTTAGCGATAGCACAGATACGCAGTATTTT. The genes are TRBV3-1 and TRBJ2-3; maybe TRBD2 (5 bases). The CDR3 spans 15 residues. The V and J ends lost 1 base and 0 bases respectively, with 8 bases between them. CDR1 LGHDT and CDR2 YNNKEL come from the germline V gene (reference sequence).

This clonotype was picked up many times. The J gene is TRBJ2-6, the V gene TRBV6-5; TRBD1 matches at 8 bases. Losses at the gene ends were 4 bases for V and 12 bases for J; bases not matched to a gene: 8. This CDR3 is 14 amino acids long. CDR1 is MNHEY and CDR2 is SVGAGI in the germline V gene. The CDR3 region has the DNA TGTGCCAGCAGTTCCGGGACAGGTCCCTTCGTCCTGACTTTC. This codes for CASSSGTGPFVLTF.

This clonotype has more than one count but fewer than ten. This chain connects TRBV6-5 to TRBJ2-3; TRBD2 might be the D (6 bases). The V gene's germline CDR1 is MNHEY and CDR2 SVGAGI. V shed 2 bases and J shed 0 bases, with 9 bases lying between them. There are 15 residues in the CDR3. Here the CDR3 reads CASSYGGSSTDTQYF. In DNA, the CDR3 is TGTGCCAGCAGTTACGGGGGGTCTAGCACAGATACGCAGTATTTT.

CDR3 in DNA: TGTGCCATCGGGACAGGGTCCCCAGGGCAGTACTTC. It encodes CAIGTGSPGQYF. V usage is TRBV2 and J usage is TRBJ2-7, with TRBD1 matching over 9 bases. Per the germline V gene, CDR1 is SNHLY and CDR2 is FYNNEI. This CDR3 has 12 residues. Trimming cost V 10 bases and J 9 bases; bases outside gene matches: 10.

This clonotype was detected ten times or more. The V call is TRBV5-5, the J call TRBJ2-3, with TRBD1 as a possible D gene (5 bases). The CDR3 totals 13 residues. Looked up from germline, CDR1 is SGHKS and CDR2 is YYEKEE (reference sequence). Trimming took off 2 bases at V and 7 bases at J, with 11 bases between the two ends. CDR3 region: CASSFRSDNTQYF. The CDR3 nucleotides are TGTGCCAGCAGCTTCCGGTCGGACAATACGCAGTATTTT.

The V gene is TRBV9, the J gene TRBJ2-3; 12 nucleotides align to TRBD2. CDR1 is SGDLS and CDR2 is YYNGEE in the germline V gene. The CDR3 covers 16 residues. V lost 6 bases to trimming and J lost 2 bases; unmatched junction nucleotides: 7. The CDR3 loop is CASTLGLAGNTDTQYF. The CDR3 DNA is TGTGCCAGCACCCTCGGACTAGCGGGAAACACAGATACGCAGTATTTT.

This chain joins TRBV2 and TRBJ1-5; 8 bases align to TRBD1. V shed 0 bases and J 0 bases; nucleotides not matched to a gene: 7. The CDR3 is 18 amino acids. Per germline, CDR1 SNHLY and CDR2 FYNNEI. CDR3 nucleotides: TGTGCCAGCAGTGAAGCGGACAGGGACCCCTATAGCAATCAGCCCCAGCATTTT. It encodes CASSEADRDPYSNQPQHF.